This T cell receptor (beta chain) comes out of a study of T cell changes during pregnancy in multiple sclerosis. Profiled with immunoSEQ multiplex PCR; TCRdb holds only in-frame clones, not every one. Of tens of thousands of clones in the sample, 90% were seen once. Germline V gives CDR1 SGHTA, CDR2 FQGTGA. This CDR3 spans 13 amino acids. The ends were cut back, 4 bases at V and 10 bases at J, with 16 bases in the middle. This specimen was CD4+ T cells from peripheral blood mononuclear cells, taken in the first trimester of pregnancy. The sequence was collected from a female donor with multiple sclerosis, enrolled in a pregnancy study. The chain links TRBV7-3 to TRBJ2-5; TRBD2 is a possible D gene (5 bases). CDR3 DNA sequence: TGTGCCAGCAGCTCTTTTTCCCCAGGACTCCAGTACTTC. Residues: CASSSFSPGLQYF.